This is a list of T cell receptor beta chains from one sample in a study of CD8 T cells in Susac syndrome. One entry per CDR3 protein, called by TCRdb with MiXCR from the immunoSEQ multiplex PCR reads. The repertoire holds 200,000 to 250,000 distinct CDR3 sequences, with around 95% as singletons. Source material: CD4+ T cells from PBMCs. These receptors were taken from a human donor with multiple sclerosis. Both conserved end residues are part of each CDR3. D genes are given only for firm matches. Part of the rows lack a size; the others show once, few, many or a class for expanded clones.

d_gene	v_gene	j_gene	abundance	CDR3nt	CDR3aa
NA	TRBV5-6	TRBJ1-6	NA	TGTGCCAGCACCTCCTTGGAGCGTAGACCCCTCCACTTT	CASTSLERRPLHF
NA	TRBV29-1	TRBJ1-1	NA	TGCAGCGTTGTTTACGTGAACACTGAAGCTTTCTTT	CSVVYVNTEAFF
TRBD2	TRBV2	TRBJ2-1	NA	TGTGCCAGCAGAACTAGCGTCCATGAGCAGTTCTTC	CASRTSVHEQFF
NA	TRBV19	TRBJ1-2	NA	TGTGCCAGTAGCCCCATCCCAGGGCAGACTAACTATGGCTACACCTTC	CASSPIPGQTNYGYTF
NA	TRBV20-1	TRBJ2-7	NA	TGCAGTGCTAGTTTTACAGGGTCGGGCGAGCAGTACTTC	CSASFTGSGEQYF
NA	TRBV15	TRBJ1-2	once	TGTGCCACCAGCAGAGATGGGAAAGGGCTTCTCTATGGCTACACCTTC	CATSRDGKGLLYGYTF
NA	TRBV20-1	TRBJ2-6	NA	TGCAGTGCCCAACAAGGGACGGGGGCCAACGTCCTGACTTTC	CSAQQGTGANVLTF
NA	TRBV24-1	TRBJ2-1	NA	TGTGCCACCAGTGAAGGCCCCAGGGAGCAGTTCTTC	CATSEGPREQFF
TRBD1	TRBV19	TRBJ1-1	NA	TGTGCCAGTAGGTCTATAGCCAGGGGGATTGAAGCTTTCTTT	CASRSIARGIEAFF
NA	TRBV20-1	TRBJ2-1	NA	TGCAGTGCTAGAGCCATGGGGGGACCTCAGTTCTTC	CSARAMGGPQFF
TRBD1	TRBV12-3/TRBV12-4	TRBJ2-5	NA	TGTGCCAGCAGTGGGACAGGGAGTTCGGAGACCCAGTACTTC	CASSGTGSSETQYF
TRBD2	TRBV3-1	TRBJ2-2	NA	TGTGCCAGCAGCCCCCCCTGGAGCGGGGGGGCCGGGGAGCTGTTTTTT	CASSPPWSGGAGELFF
TRBD1	TRBV9	TRBJ2-1	NA	TGTGCCAGCAGCTCAGTGGGACAGGGGGCGGCGGAGCAGTTCTTC	CASSSVGQGAAEQFF
NA	TRBV3-1	TRBJ2-7	NA	TGTGCCAGCAGCCTCGAACCGGGGCCCTCCTACGAGCAGTACTTC	CASSLEPGPSYEQYF
NA	TRBV20-1	TRBJ1-3	NA	TGCAGTGCTAGGATCGGGCCCGGAAACACCATATATTTT	CSARIGPGNTIYF
NA	TRBV5-1	TRBJ2-1	NA	TGCGCCAGCAGCTTGGGGGCTGCCTACAATGAGCAGTTCTTC	CASSLGAAYNEQFF
NA	TRBV12-3/TRBV12-4	TRBJ2-7	NA	TGTGCCAGCAGTGGGCCCGGGTACGAGCAGTACTTC	CASSGPGYEQYF
TRBD1	TRBV6-6	TRBJ1-5	NA	TGTGCCAGCAGTGGACAGGGTCGGAATCAGCCCCAGCATTTT	CASSGQGRNQPQHF
NA	TRBV7-2	TRBJ1-2	few	TGTGCCAGCTCCGACTTCTTCTATGGCTACACCTTC	CASSDFFYGYTF
TRBD2	TRBV29-1	TRBJ2-1	NA	TGCAGCGTTGGGACGACTAGCGGGGGGGCTAGGGAGCAGTTCTTC	CSVGTTSGGAREQFF
NA	TRBV20-1	TRBJ1-2	NA	TGCAGTGCTAGAGTACCCAGGGCATATGGCTACACCTTC	CSARVPRAYGYTF
NA	TRBV30	TRBJ1-4	NA	TGTGCCTGGGATGCGCGGGGGCGAAGTGAAAAACTGTTTTTT	CAWDARGRSEKLFF
TRBD2	TRBV20-1	TRBJ2-1	NA	TGCAGTGCACCTAGCGGGGGGTCCTCCTACAATGAGCAGTTCTTC	CSAPSGGSSYNEQFF
NA	TRBV29-1	TRBJ2-2	NA	TGCAGCGTTCGGGATGACGGGGAGCTGTTTTTT	CSVRDDGELFF
NA	TRBV7-9	TRBJ1-5	NA	TGTGCCAGCAGCTTAGCGACAGTCAATCAGCCCCAGCATTTT	CASSLATVNQPQHF
TRBD1	TRBV19	TRBJ1-6	once	TGTGCCAGTAGCTTGGGACAGGAGGTCAATTCACCCCTCCACTTT	CASSLGQEVNSPLHF
NA	TRBV30	TRBJ1-4	NA	TGTGCCTGGAGCCCCCAGAATGAAAAACTGTTTTTT	CAWSPQNEKLFF
NA	TRBV20-1	TRBJ2-7	NA	TGCAGTGCTAGAGAAAGTTGGGGTGACCTGTCGGACGAGCAGTACTTC	CSARESWGDLSDEQYF
NA	TRBV7-2	TRBJ1-1	NA	TGTGCCAGCAGCTTAGCAGGGAGGACCAACACTGAAGCTTTCTTT	CASSLAGRTNTEAFF